The source of this T cell receptor beta chain is a study of shared clonotypes between healthy human individuals. Across the whole study: Three CD4 naive, three CD4 memory, two CD8 naive and one CD8 memory plate were used per donor.

In the sorted-subset replicate PCRs, 200 ng DNA, 25,000 to 35,000 T cell genomes, was used. Measured with immunoSEQ multiplex PCR; TCRdb has only the in-frame clones, and not every one. The sample shows about 1,500,000 clones, roughly 96% of them seen only once. Donation came from healthy HIV-negative adults that had no recent acute infections or vaccinations. The study drew all its donors from Caucasian adults living in Nashville, Tennessee. Germline V gives CDR1 SGDLS, CDR2 YYNGEE. The CDR3 is 16 residues long. The V gene lost 4 bases and the J gene lost 5 bases, with 20 bases spanning the gap. This TCR was recovered from a man aged 25 to 45 in good health. The chain employs TRBV9 and TRBJ2-3; weak D call: TRBD1 (7 bases). Sequenced input: naive CD4+ T cells sorted from blood. Subset: CD45RA+ positively selected. CDR3: CASSLRGAQGVDTQYF. The CDR3 DNA reads TGTGCCAGCAGCCTCAGGGGGGCCCAGGGGGTAGATACGCAGTATTTT.